This TCR beta chain was recorded in a study of regulatory T cells in long-lasting Graves disease. There are 14 residues in the CDR3. Germline CDR1 is MDHEN and CDR2 is SYDVKM. V lost 5 bases, J lost 5 bases, and 15 bases lay in between. Through Arm-PCR of CDR3 regions and iRepertoire HTBI primers, TCR beta libraries were built. TCRdb itself ran the multiplex PCR reads through MiXCR, one entry per CDR3 protein. The data show approximately 460,000 distinct CDR3 sequences, approximately 16% seen once. Broader study findings: New patients shared fewer public clonotypes (about 1,000) than persistent patients did (2,741).

Time point given: newly diagnosed GD, antithyroid drugs for less than 3 months. PBMC RNA was the source of the TCR library. Staff took roughly 8.1 milliliters of peripheral blood and put it into EDTA tubes. There are many counts of this clonotype. Its target is unknown. The sample also formed part of further work on T cells in Graves' hyperthyroidism and ophthalmopathy. As that report states: Primed by the HTBI set, a first-round RT-PCR was run on the TCR CDR3. Most clonotypes that expanded in the thyroid above 0.001 also showed up in blood.

V and J are TRBV28 and TRBJ2-5; D uncertain. The clonotype originates from a woman aged 25 to 39 with Graves disease. Sequences were derived from peripheral blood mononuclear cells (PBMCs), sampled at new diagnosis, from a patient treated with antithyroid drugs. The DNA of the CDR3 is TGTGCCAGCAGTGATATCTCCTATCCGGAGACCCAGTACTTC. Protein product: CASSDISYPETQYF. The whole variable domain, remainder taken from reference TRBV28 and TRBJ2-5, is DVKVTQSSRYLVKRTGEKVFLECVQDMDHENMFWYRQDPGLGLRLIYFSYDVKMKEKGDIPEGYSVSREKKERFSLILESASTNQTSMYLCASSDISYPETQYFGPGTRLLVL.